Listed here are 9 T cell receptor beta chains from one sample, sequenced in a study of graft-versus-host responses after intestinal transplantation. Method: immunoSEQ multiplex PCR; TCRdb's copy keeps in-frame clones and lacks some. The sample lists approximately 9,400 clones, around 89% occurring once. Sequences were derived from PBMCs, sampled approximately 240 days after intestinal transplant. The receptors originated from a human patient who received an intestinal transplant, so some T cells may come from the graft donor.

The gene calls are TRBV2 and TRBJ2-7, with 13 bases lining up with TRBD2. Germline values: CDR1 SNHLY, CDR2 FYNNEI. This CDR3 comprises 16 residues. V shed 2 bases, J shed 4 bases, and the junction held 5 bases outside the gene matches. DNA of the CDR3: TGTGCCAGCAGTGAAAGGGGACTAGCGGGACTTTACGAGCAGTACTTC. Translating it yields CASSERGLAGLYEQYF.

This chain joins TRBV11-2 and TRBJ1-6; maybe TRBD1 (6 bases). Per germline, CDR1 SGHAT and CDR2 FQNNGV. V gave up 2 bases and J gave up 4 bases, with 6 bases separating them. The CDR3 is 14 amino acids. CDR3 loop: CASSLQGYNSPLHF. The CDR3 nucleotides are TGTGCCAGCAGCTTACAGGGGTATAATTCACCCCTCCACTTT.

The CDR3 nucleotides read TGTGCCAGCAGCTTGGCGCTAGCGTTCTACGAGCAGTACTTC. Its protein product is CASSLALAFYEQYF. This sequence joins TRBV7-9 and TRBJ2-7; possibly TRBD2 for D (6 bases). The CDR3 runs 14 residues. CDR1 is SEHNR, CDR2 FQNEAQ, per germline (reference sequence). Between the trimmed V and J ends, which lost 3 bases and 3 bases, there was a span of 12 bases. Using reference TRBV7-9 and TRBJ2-7 for the parts outside the CDR3, the full variable domain is DTGVSQNPRHKITKRGQNVTFRCDPISEHNRLYWYRQTLGQGPEFLTYFQNEAQLEKSRLLSDRFSAERPKGSFSTLEIQRTEQGDSAMYLCASSLALAFYEQYFGPGTRLTVT.

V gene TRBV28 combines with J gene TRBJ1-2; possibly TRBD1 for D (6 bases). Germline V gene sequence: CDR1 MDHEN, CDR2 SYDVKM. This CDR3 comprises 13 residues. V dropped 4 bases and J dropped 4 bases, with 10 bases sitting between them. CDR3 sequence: CASSWTAVYGYTF. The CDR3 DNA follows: TGTGCCAGCAGTTGGACAGCGGTCTATGGCTACACCTTC.

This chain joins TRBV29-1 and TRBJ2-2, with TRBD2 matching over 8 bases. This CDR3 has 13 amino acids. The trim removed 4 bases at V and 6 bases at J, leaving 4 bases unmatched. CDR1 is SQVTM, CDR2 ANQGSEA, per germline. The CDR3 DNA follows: TGCAGCGTTGGTTACGGGGGGGCCGGGGAGCTGTTTTTT. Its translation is CSVGYGGAGELFF.

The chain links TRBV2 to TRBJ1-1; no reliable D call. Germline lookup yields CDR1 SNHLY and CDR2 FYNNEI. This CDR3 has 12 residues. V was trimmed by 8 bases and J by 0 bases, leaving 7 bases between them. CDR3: CASSQLNTEAFF. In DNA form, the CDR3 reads TGTGCCAGCTCACAGCTGAACACTGAAGCTTTCTTT.

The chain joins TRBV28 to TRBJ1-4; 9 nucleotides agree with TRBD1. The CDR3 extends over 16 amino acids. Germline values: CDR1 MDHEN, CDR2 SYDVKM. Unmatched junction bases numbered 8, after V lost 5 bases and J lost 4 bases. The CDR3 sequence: CASSPDRGGGNEKLFF. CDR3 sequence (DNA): TGTGCCAGCAGTCCGGACAGGGGAGGCGGTAATGAAAAACTGTTTTTT. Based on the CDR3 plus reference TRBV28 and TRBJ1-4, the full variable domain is DVKVTQSSRYLVKRTGEKVFLECVQDMDHENMFWYRQDPGLGLRLIYFSYDVKMKEKGDIPEGYSVSREKKERFSLILESASTNQTSMYLCASSPDRGGGNEKLFFGSGTQLSVL.

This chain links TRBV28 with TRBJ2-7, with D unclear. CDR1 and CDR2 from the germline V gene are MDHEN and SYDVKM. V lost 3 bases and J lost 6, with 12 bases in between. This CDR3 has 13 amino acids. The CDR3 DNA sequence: TGTGCCAGCAGTTTCCCTCAAGAGCCCGAGCAGTACTTC. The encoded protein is CASSFPQEPEQYF.

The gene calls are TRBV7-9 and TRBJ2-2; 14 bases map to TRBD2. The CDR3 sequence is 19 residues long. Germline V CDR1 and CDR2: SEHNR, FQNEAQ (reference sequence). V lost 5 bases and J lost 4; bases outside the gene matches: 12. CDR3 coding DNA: TGTGCCAGCAGCGGGGGACTAGCGGGAGCACTCCCCCGCACCGGGGAGCTGTTTTTT. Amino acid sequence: CASSGGLAGALPRTGELFF.